A single sample gave rise to the 18 T cell receptor beta chains below, sequenced in a study of CD8 T cells in ankylosing spondylitis. These receptors' antigens are unknown. TCRdb reprocessed the 5' RACE reads via MiXCR and lists one record per CDR3 protein. The table has around 770,000 distinct CDR3 sequences, 10% to 15% seen once. General study findings and limits: Ankylosing spondylitis blood seemed to carry a telltale TCR beta motif made of eight or nine highly homologous variants.

Sequencing used blood, either unsorted or a sorted T cell fraction (not recorded which). The receptors derive from a male donor with ankylosing spondylitis.

CDR3 loop: CSARDSRGTDTQYF. The CDR3 nucleotides read TGCAGTGCTAGAGATAGCAGGGGGACAGATACGCAGTATTTT. The J gene is TRBJ2-3, the V gene TRBV20-1; 7 nucleotides line up with TRBD1. Germline V gene lookup returns CDR1 DFQATT and CDR2 SNEGSKA (reference sequence). With V trimmed by 0 bases and J by 3 bases, 3 bases remained unmatched. The CDR3 runs to 14 residues.

The chain employs TRBV9 and TRBJ1-6; a possible D gene is TRBD1 (6 bases). This CDR3 contains 19 residues. Germline V gene lookup returns CDR1 SGDLS and CDR2 YYNGEE. Between the trimmed V and J ends, which lost 0 bases and 1 base, there was a span of 17 bases. The CDR3, as DNA: TGTGCCAGCAGCGTAGAGGCAGGGGCGAGAGGATCCTATAATTCACCCCTCCACTTT. It is translated as CASSVEAGARGSYNSPLHF.

This clonotype was detected ten times or more. The chain combines TRBV9 with TRBJ2-5, with 7 bases lining up with TRBD2. Germline V gene data show CDR1 as SGDLS and CDR2 as YYNGEE. Germline trimming cut 4 bases from V and 5 bases from J; bases unmatched to any gene: 11. The CDR3 spans 15 residues. CDR3 bases: TGTGCCAGCAGCCTAACGGGGACTAATGTGGAGACCCAGTACTTC. Its translation is CASSLTGTNVETQYF. Using reference TRBV9 and TRBJ2-5 for the parts outside the CDR3, the full variable domain is DSGVTQTPKHLITATGQRVTLRCSPRSGDLSVYWYQQSLDQGLQFLIQYYNGEERAKGNILERFSAQQFPDLHSELNLSSLELGDSALYFCASSLTGTNVETQYFGPGTRLLVL.

The rearrangement uses TRBV18 and TRBJ2-6, with 9 positions matching TRBD1. The CDR3 covers 17 residues. Trimming at V came to 5 bases and at J to 0 bases, leaving 5 bases not matched to a gene. In germline, CDR1 is KGHSH, CDR2 LQKENI. The CDR3 spells CASSTGQGSSGANVLTF. CDR3 bases: TGTGCCAGCTCAACGGGACAGGGCAGCTCTGGGGCCAACGTCCTGACTTTC.

This sequence joins TRBV6-1 and TRBJ2-7, with 9 bases fitting TRBD2. The CDR3 consists of 15 residues. Trimming cost V 10 bases and J 6 bases; bases outside gene matches: 16. Germline CDR1 MNHNS, CDR2 SASEGT. The CDR3 reads CATRIVAGGRREQYF. As DNA, the CDR3 is TGTGCCACCAGGATCGTGGCGGGGGGGCGTCGCGAGCAGTACTTC.

This clonotype was counted only a few times. The V and J genes are TRBV5-1 and TRBJ1-3; D may be TRBD1 (5 bases). CDR1 is SGHRS and CDR2 is YFSETQ in the germline V gene. This CDR3 is built from 16 residues. V was clipped by 3 bases and J by 2 bases, with 15 bases between them. CDR3 sequence reads: CASSSAPGSAGNTIYF. In DNA form, the CDR3 reads TGCGCCAGCAGCTCGGCACCAGGGTCCGCTGGAAACACCATATATTTT. The complete variable domain, with remaining parts taken from reference TRBV5-1 and TRBJ1-3, reads KAGVTQTPRYLIKTRGQQVTLSCSPISGHRSVSWYQQTPGQGLQFLFEYFSETQRNKGNFPGRFSGRQFSNSRSEMNVSTLELGDSALYLCASSSAPGSAGNTIYFGEGSWLTVV.

This clonotype showed up just a few times. This rearrangement joins TRBV5-1 to TRBJ1-2; D is unclear. V lost 1 base and J 7 bases, leaving 14 bases between the germline ends. The CDR3 has 14 amino acids. The germline CDR1 and CDR2 sequences are SGHRS and YFSETQ. This chain's CDR3 is CASSLNGRRSGYTF. Written as DNA, the CDR3 is TGCGCCAGCAGCTTGAATGGCAGAAGGTCTGGCTACACCTTC. Using reference TRBV5-1 and TRBJ1-2 for the parts outside the CDR3, the full variable domain is KAGVTQTPRYLIKTRGQQVTLSCSPISGHRSVSWYQQTPGQGLQFLFEYFSETQRNKGNFPGRFSGRQFSNSRSEMNVSTLELGDSALYLCASSLNGRRSGYTFGSGTRLTVV.

The gene calls are TRBV28 and TRBJ2-5; 10 bases map to TRBD2. V dropped 4 bases and J dropped 7; count of bases not matched to a gene: 9. The germline V gene has CDR1 MDHEN and CDR2 SYDVKM. The CDR3 loop spans 15 amino acids. The CDR3 spells CASSSTAGGLWTQYF. CDR3 coding DNA: TGTGCCAGCAGTTCCACAGCGGGGGGGCTGTGGACCCAGTACTTC.

This clonotype showed up just a few times. J is TRBJ2-3 and V is TRBV7-6; D is unclear. The germline V and J ends were trimmed by 4 bases and 7 bases, with 18 bases remaining between them. The length of the CDR3 is 15 residues. Per germline, CDR1 SGHVS and CDR2 FNYEAQ. This CDR3 reads CASSSLTFSMNTQYF. In DNA, the CDR3 is TGTGCCAGCAGCTCCCTTACCTTTTCGATGAATACGCAGTATTTT.

The chain employs TRBV20-1 and TRBJ2-5, with 9 bases matching TRBD1. J gave up 5 bases and V 4 bases, and 8 bases lay outside the gene matches. Germline CDR1 reads DFQATT; CDR2 reads SNEGSKA (reference sequence). This CDR3 comprises 14 residues. This CDR3 is CSATLGQGPETQYF. The CDR3 DNA sequence: TGCAGTGCTACCTTGGGACAGGGCCCGGAGACCCAGTACTTC.

This clonotype was observed a handful of times. The J gene is TRBJ2-3, the V gene TRBV10-3; D remains ambiguous. The CDR3 is 11 residues long. Trimming shortened V by 10 bases and J by 1 base, and 6 bases separated the two germline ends. Germline V gene data show CDR1 as ENHRY and CDR2 as SYGVKD. CDR3 coding DNA: TGTGCCACCGGTCGCACAGATACGCAGTATTTT. This encodes CATGRTDTQYF.

This clonotype has a count of ten or more. The V gene is TRBV5-1, the J gene TRBJ2-1; maybe TRBD2 (6 bases). The CDR3 is 13 amino acids. Germline V gene sequence: CDR1 SGHRS, CDR2 YFSETQ. Deletions cut 7 bases from V and 10 bases from J, with 18 bases between. The CDR3: CASGGAPIREQFF. The CDR3 nucleotides are TGCGCCAGCGGCGGGGCCCCGATAAGGGAGCAGTTCTTC.

The chain links TRBV18 to TRBJ1-2; D not resolved. Per the germline V gene, CDR1 is KGHSH and CDR2 is LQKENI. V shed 3 bases and J shed 4 bases, with 15 bases lying between them. This CDR3 spans 15 amino acids. Here the CDR3 DNA reads TGTGCCAGCTCACCCGCCTCTGCCTGGGGCTATGGCTACACCTTC. Encoded protein: CASSPASAWGYGYTF. Supplemented by reference TRBV18 and TRBJ1-2, the full variable domain reads NAGVMQNPRHLVRRRGQEARLRCSPMKGHSHVYWYRQLPEEGLKFMVYLQKENIIDESGMPKERFSAEFPKEGPSILRIQQVVRGDSAAYFCASSPASAWGYGYTFGSGTRLTVV.

This clonotype has more than one count but fewer than ten. The chain combines TRBV7-9 with TRBJ2-1; D might be TRBD1 (5 bases). This CDR3 comprises 16 residues. With 6 bases removed from V and 0 bases from J, the gap between germline ends came to 15 bases. Germline CDR1 and CDR2: SEHNR and FQNEAQ (reference sequence). Here the CDR3 DNA reads TGTGCCAGCAGGGACAACAGGAAACCCTCCTACAATGAGCAGTTCTTC. It specifies CASRDNRKPSYNEQFF.

The table lists this clonotype with a few counts. This chain joins TRBV20-1 and TRBJ2-1, with a tentative D call TRBD1 (6 bases). Trimming removed 4 bases from V and 0 bases from J, with 10 bases in between. CDR1 and CDR2 (germline): DFQATT, SNEGSKA (reference sequence). There are 14 residues in the CDR3. The CDR3 is CSATTGDSYNEQFF. CDR3 DNA: TGCAGTGCTACGACAGGAGACTCCTACAATGAGCAGTTCTTC.

This clonotype has just a few counts. The rearrangement joins TRBV12-3 or TRBV12-4 to TRBJ1-5; D is unclear. Trimming took 2 bases from V and 4 from J, leaving 9 bases between them. CDR3 length equals 14 residues. CDR3 bases: TGTGCCAGCAGTTTACGCAGCCTGAATCAGCCCCAGCATTTT. Its protein product is CASSLRSLNQPQHF.

The chain is built from TRBV5-1 and TRBJ2-7; D not certain. Germline CDR1 reads SGHRS; CDR2 reads YFSETQ. There are 16 residues in the CDR3. Trimming stripped 2 bases from V and 4 bases from J, with 19 bases between. CDR3 DNA sequence: TGCGCCAGCAGCTTTGGCCGAAGCTGGAAAACTTACGAGCAGTACTTC. Translating it yields CASSFGRSWKTYEQYF.

The chain uses TRBV5-1 and TRBJ2-2; TRBD1 agrees at 7 bases. Looked up from germline, CDR1 is SGHRS and CDR2 is YFSETQ. This CDR3 is 16 amino acids long. V shed 7 bases, J shed 1 base, and the junction held 10 bases outside the gene matches. CDR3 amino acids: CASAFRGLRNTGELFF. CDR3 nucleotide sequence: TGCGCCAGCGCCTTCAGGGGGTTGCGGAACACCGGGGAGCTGTTTTTT.